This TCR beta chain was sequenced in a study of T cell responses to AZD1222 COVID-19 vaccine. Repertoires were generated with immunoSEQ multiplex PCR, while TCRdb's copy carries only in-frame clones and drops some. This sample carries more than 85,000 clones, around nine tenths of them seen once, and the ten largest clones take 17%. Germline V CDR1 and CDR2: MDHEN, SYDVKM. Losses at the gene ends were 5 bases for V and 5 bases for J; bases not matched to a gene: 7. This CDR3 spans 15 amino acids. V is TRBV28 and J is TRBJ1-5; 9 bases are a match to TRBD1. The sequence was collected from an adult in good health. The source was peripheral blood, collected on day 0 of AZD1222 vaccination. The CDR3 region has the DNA TGTGCCAGCAGTCGCGGGACAGGGAGTTATCAGCCCCAGCATTTT. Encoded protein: CASSRGTGSYQPQHF.